A selection of T cell receptor beta chains follows, all from one sample in a study of regulatory T cells in long-lasting Graves disease. TCRdb fed the multiplex PCR reads into MiXCR, producing one record per CDR3 protein. Counted here are under 700,000 distinct CDR3 sequences, roughly 15% occurring once; the ten biggest clones make up about 25%. The same sample was also studied in work on T cells in Graves' hyperthyroidism and ophthalmopathy.

The input for sequencing was peripheral blood mononuclear cells (PBMCs), taken at new diagnosis, from a patient treated with antithyroid drugs. The receptor set was obtained from a woman aged 40-65 years with Graves disease. Both conserved end residues are part of each CDR3. Fields, in order: CDR3 protein, CDR3 DNA, clone size, J gene, D gene, V gene. D genes are given only for firm matches. The size entry is marked missing in some rows and otherwise reads once, few, many or a size class.

CDR3 protein: CASHQWERGTYNEQFF; CDR3 DNA: TGTGCCAGTCACCAATGGGAGCGGGGGACCTACAATGAGCAGTTCTTC; clone size: few; J gene: TRBJ2-1; D gene: TRBD2; V gene: TRBV2
CDR3 protein: CASSWDRGSSGNTIYF; CDR3 DNA: TGTGCCAGCAGCTGGGACAGGGGATCCTCTGGAAACACCATATATTTT; clone size: many; J gene: TRBJ1-3; D gene: TRBD1; V gene: TRBV13
CDR3 protein: CASSMDSYTEAFF; CDR3 DNA: TGCGCCAGCAGCATGGACAGTTACACTGAAGCTTTCTTT; clone size: few; J gene: TRBJ1-1; D gene: -; V gene: TRBV5-1
CDR3 protein: CASSLSGSLEQFF; CDR3 DNA: TGTGCCAGCAGCTTAAGTGGGTCCTTAGAGCAGTTCTTC; clone size: few; J gene: TRBJ2-1; D gene: -; V gene: TRBV5-4
CDR3 protein: CASSTVGTSGLTDTQYF; CDR3 DNA: TGTGCCAGCAGTACGGTAGGGACTAGCGGACTCACAGATACGCAGTATTTT; clone size: -; J gene: TRBJ2-3; D gene: TRBD2; V gene: TRBV28
CDR3 protein: CASSEHAVLAFF; CDR3 DNA: TGTGCCAGCAGTGAACATGCCGTACTGGCTTTCTTT; clone size: many; J gene: TRBJ1-1; D gene: -; V gene: TRBV2
CDR3 protein: CASSSHPPLEQYF; CDR3 DNA: TGTGCCAGCAGCTCCCATCCTCCCTTGGAGCAGTACTTC; clone size: few; J gene: TRBJ2-7; D gene: -; V gene: TRBV7-3
CDR3 protein: CASSRTVSSGNTIYF; CDR3 DNA: TGTGCCAGCAGTAGGACAGTCTCTTCTGGAAACACCATATATTTT; clone size: -; J gene: TRBJ1-3; D gene: -; V gene: TRBV6-1
CDR3 protein: CASSLAGWRNTIYF; CDR3 DNA: TGCGCCAGCAGCTTGGCAGGGTGGCGAAACACCATATATTTT; clone size: few; J gene: TRBJ1-3; D gene: -; V gene: TRBV5-1
CDR3 protein: CASSLAWDATGGADTQYF; CDR3 DNA: TGCGCCAGCAGCTTGGCCTGGGACGCGACAGGGGGTGCAGATACGCAGTATTTT; clone size: many; J gene: TRBJ2-3; D gene: TRBD1; V gene: TRBV5-1
CDR3 protein: CASSDEEYQPQHF; CDR3 DNA: TGTGCCAGCAGTGACGAGGAGTATCAGCCCCAGCATTTT; clone size: -; J gene: TRBJ1-5; D gene: -; V gene: TRBV2
CDR3 protein: CASSPGGWGNTEAFF; CDR3 DNA: TGTGCCAGCAGCCCCGGGGGATGGGGGAACACTGAAGCTTTCTTT; clone size: many; J gene: TRBJ1-1; D gene: -; V gene: TRBV2
CDR3 protein: CASSSNRGQETQYF; CDR3 DNA: TGTGCCAGCAGCTCAAACAGGGGGCAGGAGACCCAGTACTTC; clone size: many; J gene: TRBJ2-5; D gene: TRBD1; V gene: TRBV11-2
CDR3 protein: CASSWDRGNTEAFF; CDR3 DNA: TGTGCCAGCAGTTGGGACAGGGGGAACACTGAAGCTTTCTTT; clone size: many; J gene: TRBJ1-1; D gene: TRBD1; V gene: TRBV28
CDR3 protein: CASSYSLGQSSNQPQHF; CDR3 DNA: TGTGCCAGCAGTTACTCACTGGGACAGAGTAGCAATCAGCCCCAGCATTTT; clone size: many; J gene: TRBJ1-5; D gene: TRBD1; V gene: TRBV6-5
CDR3 protein: CAWSDLAGGLTGELFF; CDR3 DNA: TGTGCCTGGAGTGACTTAGCGGGGGGGCTCACCGGGGAGCTGTTTTTT; clone size: -; J gene: TRBJ2-2; D gene: TRBD2; V gene: TRBV30